The 27 T cell receptor beta chains below come from one sample, sequenced in a study of a mutant IDH1 vaccine in newly diagnosed glioma. Time point: baseline, week 1 (first vaccination visit). Stated treatment: pre-vaccination baseline after standard-of-care therapy. Sequencing was performed with immunoSEQ multiplex PCR; in TCRdb, only in-frame clones are kept and a portion is missing. The sample lists about 68,000 clones; 60% to 85% were seen once. The source was PBMCs, collected from a glioma patient treated with radiotherapy, temozolomide or both. Receptor source: a man aged 50-60 years with glioma.

Comment on this clone: At the DNA level, this CDR3 is encoded by other sequences in the same sample as well. This chain connects TRBV5-6 to TRBJ2-7; D gene uncertain. Germline CDR1 and CDR2: SGHDT and YYEEEE. V lost 0 bases to trimming and J lost 3 bases, with 4 bases between them. The CDR3 spans 12 residues. DNA for the CDR3: TGTGCCAGCAGCTTGGGGGGCTACGAGCAGTACTTC. It is translated as CASSLGGYEQYF. The complete variable domain, with remaining parts taken from reference TRBV5-6 and TRBJ2-7, reads DAGVTQSPTHLIKTRGQQVTLRCSPKSGHDTVSWYQQALGQGPQFIFQYYEEEERQRGNFPDRFSGHQFPNYSSELNVNALLLGDSALYLCASSLGGYEQYFGPGTRLTVT.

J is TRBJ1-3 and V is TRBV2; no firm D call. Germline-derived CDR1 and CDR2 are SNHLY and FYNNEI. The CDR3 extends over 12 amino acids. V was clipped by 5 bases and J by 0 bases, with 2 bases between them. CDR3 DNA sequence: TGTGCCAGCAGTATCTCTGGAAACACCATATATTTT. As protein: CASSISGNTIYF.

This chain uses TRBV7-2 with TRBJ1-1; 7 nucleotides line up with TRBD1. This CDR3 contains 13 residues. J gave up 6 bases and V 3 bases, and 4 bases lay outside the gene matches. Germline CDR1 is SGHTA and CDR2 is FQGNSA. The CDR3 DNA reads TGTGCCAGCAGCTTGACAGGGACCCCTGAAGCTTTCTTT. Protein: CASSLTGTPEAFF. The whole variable domain, remainder taken from reference TRBV7-2 and TRBJ1-1, is GAGVSQSPSNKVTEKGKDVELRCDPISGHTALYWYRQSLGQGLEFLIYFQGNSAPDKSGLPSDRFSAERTGGSVSTLTIQRTQQEDSAVYLCASSLTGTPEAFFGQGTRLTVV.

The chain is built from TRBV15 and TRBJ2-2; 8 bases are a match to TRBD1. The V gene's germline CDR1 is LNHNV and CDR2 YYDKDF (reference sequence). The CDR3 length is 14 residues. V shed 8 bases, J shed 5 bases, and the junction held 7 bases outside the gene matches. This CDR3 is CATDQGARTGELFF. CDR3 coding DNA: TGTGCCACCGATCAGGGGGCGAGAACCGGGGAGCTGTTTTTT.

This clone was detected only once. The J gene is TRBJ1-5, the V gene TRBV6-6, with TRBD1 matching over 8 bases. The CDR3 covers 14 residues. The germline V gene encodes CDR1 MNHNY and CDR2 SVGAGI (reference sequence). Trimming removed 4 bases from V and 4 bases from J; junction bases left unmatched: 3. CDR3 sequence: CASSSTGENQPQHF. CDR3 coding DNA: TGTGCCAGCAGTTCGACAGGGGAAAATCAGCCCCAGCATTTT.

A few counts support this clone. The chain joins TRBV25-1 to TRBJ1-3; D is uncertain. Trimming left V 6 bases short and J 0 bases short, with 9 bases between. CDR3 length: 14 amino acids. Germline lookup yields CDR1 MGHDK and CDR2 SYGVNS. CDR3 sequence reads: CASSGRLSGNTIYF. CDR3 sequence (DNA): TGTGCCAGCAGCGGTCGTCTCTCTGGAAACACCATATATTTT.

V usage is TRBV25-1 and J usage is TRBJ2-7; no clear D gene. The length of the CDR3 is 13 residues. V dropped 2 bases and J dropped 7 bases, with 12 bases sitting between them. Germline values: CDR1 MGHDK, CDR2 SYGVNS. The chain's CDR3 is CASSELTGYEQYF. DNA of the CDR3: TGTGCCAGCAGTGAACTCACGGGTTATGAGCAGTACTTC.

The chain employs TRBV15 and TRBJ1-2; no definite D call. The V gene lost 3 bases and the J gene lost 6 bases, with 8 bases spanning the gap. The CDR3 covers 12 residues. CDR1 and CDR2 (germline): LNHNV, YYDKDF (reference sequence). The CDR3: CATSRIRDGYTF. The CDR3 bases are TGTGCCACCAGCAGGATCCGAGATGGCTACACCTTC.

The chain uses TRBV28 and TRBJ2-7; 9 nucleotides line up with TRBD1. The J segment lost 4 bases and the V segment lost 6 bases, leaving 4 bases of the junction unmatched. The CDR3 runs to 13 residues. The germline CDR1 and CDR2 sequences are MDHEN and SYDVKM. CDR3 nucleotide sequence: TGTGCCAGCAGGGCGGGACAGGGTTACGAGCAGTACTTC. It translates to CASRAGQGYEQYF.

This chain connects TRBV28 to TRBJ2-3, with D possibly TRBD1 on 5 matching bases. Germline V gene lookup returns CDR1 MDHEN and CDR2 SYDVKM. This CDR3 region has 12 residues. V was clipped by 4 bases and J by 4 bases, with 6 bases between them. In DNA form, the CDR3 reads TGTGCCAGCAGTTGGGGCGCAGATACGCAGTATTTT. It specifies CASSWGADTQYF.

The chain carries TRBV4-2 and TRBJ2-5; 8 nucleotides agree with TRBD2. V shed 1 base and J 2 bases; nucleotides not matched to a gene: 0. The CDR3 spans 14 residues. CDR1 is LGHNA and CDR2 is YNFKEQ in the germline V gene. The CDR3 coding sequence is TGTGCCAGCAGCCAAGCTAGCGGGCAAGAGACCCAGTACTTC. Its protein is CASSQASGQETQYF.

This clone has just one count. The chain uses TRBV19 and TRBJ1-1; D may be TRBD1 (6 bases). Looked up from germline, CDR1 is LNHDA and CDR2 is SQIVND (reference sequence). The CDR3 has 14 residues. The ends were cut back, 5 bases at V and 3 bases at J, with 13 bases in the middle. The CDR3 DNA follows: TGTGCCAGTAGTGTACGGGGGCGGTACACTGAAGCTTTCTTT. Translating it yields CASSVRGRYTEAFF.

This clone turned up a few times. The rearrangement links TRBV30 to TRBJ1-5, with D uncertain. The germline V gene encodes CDR1 GTSNPN and CDR2 SVGIG (reference sequence). The CDR3 is 13 amino acids. V was cut by 7 bases and J by 2 bases, with 12 bases left in between. CDR3 amino acids: CASRGGGNQPQHF. The CDR3 nucleotides are TGTGCCTCCCGAGGCGGGGGCAATCAGCCCCAGCATTTT.

The rearrangement uses TRBV30 and TRBJ2-4; D remains ambiguous. This CDR3 comprises 12 residues. Trimming removed 2 bases at V and 6 bases at J, with 8 bases between. Germline V gene data show CDR1 as GTSNPN and CDR2 as SVGIG (reference sequence). CDR3: CAWSSQPNIQYF. The CDR3 DNA reads as TGTGCCTGGAGTAGTCAGCCAAACATTCAGTACTTC.

This sequence joins TRBV5-8 and TRBJ2-3; D may be TRBD1 or TRBD2 (5 bases each). The CDR3 runs 19 residues. Trimming removed 4 bases at V and 1 base at J, with 25 bases between. Germline V gives CDR1 SGHTS, CDR2 YDEGEE. CDR3 coding DNA: TGTGCCAGCAGCCGTCTCCTTGGGGCGCGGAGGCGCCGCACAGATACGCAGTATTTT. Its protein product is CASSRLLGARRRRTDTQYF.

The chain combines TRBV6-1 with TRBJ2-3; 7 bases agree with TRBD1. Germline loops: CDR1 MNHNS, CDR2 SASEGT. This CDR3 spans 14 amino acids. V dropped 2 bases and J dropped 7; count of bases not matched to a gene: 6. CDR3 sequence (DNA): TGTGCCAGCAGTGAAATGTCAGGGGGAAATACGCAGTATTTT. Protein sequence: CASSEMSGGNTQYF.

The V and J genes are TRBV30 and TRBJ1-4; D remains ambiguous. CDR1 and CDR2 (germline): GTSNPN, SVGIG (reference sequence). V dropped 0 bases and J dropped 4 bases, with 6 bases sitting between them. This CDR3 contains 13 residues. CDR3 nucleotide sequence: TGTGCCTGGAGTGTCTCTGGTAATGAAAAACTGTTTTTT. It codes for CAWSVSGNEKLFF.

CDR3: CASSGDSGNTSPLHF. The CDR3 DNA reads TGTGCCAGCTCAGGGGACAGCGGAAACACTTCACCCCTCCACTTT. The chain couples TRBV18 to TRBJ1-6; 7 positions match TRBD1. The germline gives CDR1 KGHSH, CDR2 LQKENI. This CDR3 region has 15 residues. Trimming removed 5 bases from V and 9 bases from J; junction bases left unmatched: 10.

This chain's CDR3 is CASSISRESTEAFF. The CDR3 region has the DNA TGTGCCAGTAGTATCTCCAGGGAGAGCACTGAAGCTTTCTTT. The rearrangement uses TRBV19 and TRBJ1-1, with a weak D call TRBD1 (5 bases). Deletions cut 3 bases from V and 4 bases from J, with 12 bases between. The CDR3 consists of 14 residues. The V gene's germline CDR1 is LNHDA and CDR2 SQIVND (reference sequence). Looking up the rest from reference TRBV19 and TRBJ1-1 gives the full variable domain: DGGITQSPKYLFRKEGQNVTLSCEQNLNHDAMYWYRQDPGQGLRLIYYSQIVNDFQKGDIAEGYSVSREKKESFPLTVTSAQKNPTAFYLCASSISRESTEAFFGQGTRLTVV.

The genes are TRBV5-1 and TRBJ2-7; 8 bases line up with TRBD1. V was clipped by 4 bases and J by 4 bases; unmatched bases: 7. From germline, CDR1 is SGHRS and CDR2 YFSETQ. CDR3 length equals 14 residues. CDR3 sequence reads: CASSVSGDRYEQYF. CDR3 in DNA: TGCGCCAGCAGCGTGTCTGGGGACAGGTACGAGCAGTACTTC.

The CDR3, as DNA: TGTGCCAGCAGCTTAGCGTATTGGTTGAACTATGGCTACACCTTC. Its protein is CASSLAYWLNYGYTF. The V call is TRBV7-9, the J call TRBJ1-2; unclear D gene. The CDR3 contains 15 residues. The germline CDR1 and CDR2 sequences are SEHNR and FQNEAQ (reference sequence). V shed 0 bases and J shed 2 bases, with 10 bases lying between them.

The gene calls are TRBV4-1 and TRBJ2-7, with D possibly being TRBD1 (6 bases). There are 13 residues in the CDR3. Germline V gene lookup returns CDR1 MGHRA and CDR2 YSYEKL. The V end was cut by 8 bases, the J end by 2 bases, with 13 bases between. Here the CDR3 reads CASGTGFPYEQYF. The CDR3 coding sequence is TGCGCCAGCGGTACAGGGTTTCCCTACGAGCAGTACTTC.

J is TRBJ1-1 and V is TRBV30; D is perhaps TRBD1 (5 bases). V lost 2 bases, J lost 3 bases, and 19 bases lay in between. The germline gives CDR1 GTSNPN, CDR2 SVGIG (reference sequence). The CDR3 extends over 16 amino acids. This CDR3 reads CAWSPFGGFGDTEAFF. The CDR3 coding sequence is TGTGCCTGGAGTCCTTTCGGGGGGTTCGGGGACACTGAAGCTTTCTTT.

The chain has TRBV6-1 and TRBJ2-3; unclear D gene. V lost 0 bases and J 2 bases, leaving 12 bases between the germline ends. Germline values: CDR1 MNHNS, CDR2 SASEGT. The CDR3 contains 16 residues. DNA for the CDR3: TGTGCCAGCAGTGAAGCGCGAGACGTCTTCACAGATACGCAGTATTTT. It encodes CASSEARDVFTDTQYF.

The rearrangement links TRBV7-9 to TRBJ1-4; 7 bases are a match to TRBD1. CDR3 length equals 14 residues. The germline V gene encodes CDR1 SEHNR and CDR2 FQNEAQ (reference sequence). J was trimmed by 8 bases and V by 2 bases; bases with no gene match: 5. The CDR3 sequence is CASSLRGLGEKLFF. CDR3 sequence (DNA): TGTGCCAGCAGCTTAAGGGGGCTTGGGGAAAAACTGTTTTTT.

The chain is built from TRBV4-2 and TRBJ1-5, with D maybe TRBD1 (5 bases). Germline CDR1 is LGHNA and CDR2 is YNFKEQ. Trimming took off 0 bases at V and 4 bases at J, with 13 bases between the two ends. The CDR3 loop spans 16 amino acids. For the CDR3, the DNA is TGTGCCAGCAGCCAAGAAGGGGTCGTCGGTAATCAGCCCCAGCATTTT. As protein: CASSQEGVVGNQPQHF.

The rearrangement links TRBV2 to TRBJ2-5, with TRBD2 matching over 9 bases. Germline V gene sequence: CDR1 SNHLY, CDR2 FYNNEI. This CDR3 is 15 amino acids long. Unmatched junction bases numbered 4, after V lost 2 bases and J lost 3 bases. The DNA of the CDR3 is TGTGCCAGCAGTGAAACGCCTAGCGGGAAAGAGACCCAGTACTTC. Protein product: CASSETPSGKETQYF.